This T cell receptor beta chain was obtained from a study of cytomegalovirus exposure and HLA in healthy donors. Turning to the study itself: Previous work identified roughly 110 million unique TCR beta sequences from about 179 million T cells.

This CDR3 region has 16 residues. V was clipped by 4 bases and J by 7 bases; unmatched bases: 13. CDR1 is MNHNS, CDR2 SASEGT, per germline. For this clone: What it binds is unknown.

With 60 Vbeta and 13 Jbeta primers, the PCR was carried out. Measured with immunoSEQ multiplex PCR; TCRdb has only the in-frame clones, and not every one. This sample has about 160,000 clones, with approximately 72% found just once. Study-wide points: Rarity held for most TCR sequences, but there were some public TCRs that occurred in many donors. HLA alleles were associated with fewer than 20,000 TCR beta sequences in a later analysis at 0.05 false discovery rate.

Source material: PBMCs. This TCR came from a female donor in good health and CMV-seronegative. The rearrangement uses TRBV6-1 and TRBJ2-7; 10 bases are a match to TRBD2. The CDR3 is CASSGPASGGEGEQYF. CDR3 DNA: TGTGCCAGCAGTGGACCGGCTAGCGGGGGTGAAGGGGAGCAGTACTTC.